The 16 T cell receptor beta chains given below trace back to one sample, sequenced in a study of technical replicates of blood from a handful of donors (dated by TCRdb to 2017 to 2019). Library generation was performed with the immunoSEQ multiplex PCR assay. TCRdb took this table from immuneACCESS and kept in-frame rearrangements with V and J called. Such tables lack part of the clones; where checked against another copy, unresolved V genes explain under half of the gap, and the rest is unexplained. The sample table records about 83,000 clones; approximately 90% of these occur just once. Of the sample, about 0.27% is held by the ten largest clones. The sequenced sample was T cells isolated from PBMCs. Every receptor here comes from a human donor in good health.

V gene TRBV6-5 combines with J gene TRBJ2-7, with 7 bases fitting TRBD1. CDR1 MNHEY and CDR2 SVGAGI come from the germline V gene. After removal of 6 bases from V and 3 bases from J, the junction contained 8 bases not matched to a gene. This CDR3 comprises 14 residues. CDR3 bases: TGTGCCAGCAGACATCCGGGACAGCACTACGAGCAGTACTTC. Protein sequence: CASRHPGQHYEQYF.

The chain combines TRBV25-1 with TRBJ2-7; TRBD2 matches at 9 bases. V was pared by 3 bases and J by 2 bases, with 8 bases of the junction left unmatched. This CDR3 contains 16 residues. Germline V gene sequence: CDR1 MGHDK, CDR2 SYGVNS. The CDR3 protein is CASSDIKREDTYEQYF. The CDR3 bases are TGTGCCAGCAGTGATATCAAGCGGGAGGATACCTACGAGCAGTACTTC.

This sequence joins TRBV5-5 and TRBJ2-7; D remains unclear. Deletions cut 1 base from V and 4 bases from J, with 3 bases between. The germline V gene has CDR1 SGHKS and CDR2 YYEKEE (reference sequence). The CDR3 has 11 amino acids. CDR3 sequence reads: CASSLQYEQYF. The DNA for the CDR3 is TGTGCCAGCAGCTTGCAGTACGAGCAGTACTTC. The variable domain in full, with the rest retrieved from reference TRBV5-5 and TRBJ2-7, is DAGVTQSPTHLIKTRGQQVTLRCSPISGHKSVSWYQQVLGQGPQFIFQYYEKEERGRGNFPDRFSARQFPNYSSELNVNALLLGDSALYLCASSLQYEQYFGPGTRLTVT.

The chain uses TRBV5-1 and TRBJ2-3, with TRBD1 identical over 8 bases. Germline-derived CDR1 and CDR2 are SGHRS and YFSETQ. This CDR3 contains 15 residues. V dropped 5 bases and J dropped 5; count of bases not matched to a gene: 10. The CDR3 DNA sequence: TGCGCCAGCAGTCGTTCCGGACAGGGTGAAGATACGCAGTATTTT. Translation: CASSRSGQGEDTQYF.

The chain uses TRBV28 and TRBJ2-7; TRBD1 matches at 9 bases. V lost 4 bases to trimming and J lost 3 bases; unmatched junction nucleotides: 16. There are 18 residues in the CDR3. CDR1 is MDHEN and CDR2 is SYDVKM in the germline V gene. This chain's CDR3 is CASSSNFIGTGRIYEQYF. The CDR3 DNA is TGTGCCAGCAGTTCCAACTTTATTGGGACAGGGCGGATCTACGAGCAGTACTTC.

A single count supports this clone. The CDR3 DNA reads TGTGCCAGCAGTGAATTTTTGGAGCAGGGCGGAGGCTACACCTTC. Translated: CASSEFLEQGGGYTF. The chain couples TRBV6-1 to TRBJ1-2; the D gene is possibly TRBD1 (5 bases). CDR3 length equals 15 residues. V lost 2 bases and J 8 bases, leaving 18 bases between the germline ends. CDR1 MNHNS and CDR2 SASEGT come from the germline V gene.

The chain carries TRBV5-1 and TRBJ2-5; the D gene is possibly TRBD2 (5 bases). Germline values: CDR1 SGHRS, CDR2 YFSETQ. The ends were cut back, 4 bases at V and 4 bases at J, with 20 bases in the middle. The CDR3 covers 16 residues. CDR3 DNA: TGCGCCAGCAGCCGCTCCCCGGGGAGCTCGGCAGAGACCCAGTACTTC. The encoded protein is CASSRSPGSSAETQYF.

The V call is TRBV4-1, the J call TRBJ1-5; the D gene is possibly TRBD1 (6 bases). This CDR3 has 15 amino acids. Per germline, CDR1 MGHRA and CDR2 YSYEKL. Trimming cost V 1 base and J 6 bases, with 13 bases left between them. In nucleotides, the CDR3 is TGCGCCAGCAGCCAAGTTTCAGGGGTTGGTCAGCCCCAGCATTTT. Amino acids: CASSQVSGVGQPQHF.

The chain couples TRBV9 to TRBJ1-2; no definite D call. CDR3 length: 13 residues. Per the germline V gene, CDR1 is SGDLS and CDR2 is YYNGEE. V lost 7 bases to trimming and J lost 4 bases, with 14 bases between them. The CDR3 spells CASAGVLGYGYTF. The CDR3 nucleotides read TGTGCCAGCGCCGGGGTTCTTGGCTATGGCTACACCTTC.

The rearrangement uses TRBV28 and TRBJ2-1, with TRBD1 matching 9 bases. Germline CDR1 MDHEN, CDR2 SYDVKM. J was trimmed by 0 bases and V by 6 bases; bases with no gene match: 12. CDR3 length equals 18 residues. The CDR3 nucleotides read TGTGCCAGCAGGGCGGAACAGGGGGCTCGGGTCTCCTACAATGAGCAGTTCTTC. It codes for CASRAEQGARVSYNEQFF. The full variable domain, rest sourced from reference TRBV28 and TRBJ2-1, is DVKVTQSSRYLVKRTGEKVFLECVQDMDHENMFWYRQDPGLGLRLIYFSYDVKMKEKGDIPEGYSVSREKKERFSLILESASTNQTSMYLCASRAEQGARVSYNEQFFGPGTRLTVL.

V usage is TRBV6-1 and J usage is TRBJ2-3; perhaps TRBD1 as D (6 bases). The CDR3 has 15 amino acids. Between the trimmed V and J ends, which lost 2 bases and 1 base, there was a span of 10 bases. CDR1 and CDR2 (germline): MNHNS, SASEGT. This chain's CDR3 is CASSEIKGGTDTQYF. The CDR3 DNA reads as TGTGCCAGCAGTGAAATTAAGGGGGGCACAGATACGCAGTATTTT.

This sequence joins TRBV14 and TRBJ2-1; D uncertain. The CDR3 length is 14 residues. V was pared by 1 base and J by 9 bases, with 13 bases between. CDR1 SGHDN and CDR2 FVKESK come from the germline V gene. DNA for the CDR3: TGTGCCAGCAGCCAAGCTTGGGCCCGCATTGAGCAGTTCTTC. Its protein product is CASSQAWARIEQFF.

In nucleotides, the CDR3 is TGTGCCAGTAGTATAAGCGGCCACGCAGCCTACGAGCAGTACTTC. It specifies CASSISGHAAYEQYF. The chain employs TRBV19 and TRBJ2-7; D may be TRBD2 (5 bases). This CDR3 spans 15 amino acids. V dropped 2 bases and J dropped 2 bases, with 13 bases sitting between them. Germline-derived CDR1 and CDR2 are LNHDA and SQIVND (reference sequence).

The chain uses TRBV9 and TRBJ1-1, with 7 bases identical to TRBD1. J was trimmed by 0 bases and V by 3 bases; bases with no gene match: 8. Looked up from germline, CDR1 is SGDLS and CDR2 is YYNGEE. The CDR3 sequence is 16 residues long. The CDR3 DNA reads TGTGCCAGCAGCGGAGAGGCAGGGGGTGTGAACACTGAAGCTTTCTTT. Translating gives CASSGEAGGVNTEAFF.

CDR3 residues: CASSLVTSGKLFYNEQFF. CDR3 nucleotides: TGTGCCAGCAGCTTAGTGACTAGCGGGAAATTATTCTACAATGAGCAGTTCTTC. V is TRBV11-2 and J is TRBJ2-1; 11 bases line up with TRBD2. Germline CDR1 and CDR2: SGHAT and FQNNGV. V gave up 1 base and J gave up 3 bases; unmatched junction bases: 8. This CDR3 region has 18 residues. The entire variable domain, with the rest obtained from reference TRBV11-2 and TRBJ2-1, is as follows: EAGVAQSPRYKIIEKRQSVAFWCNPISGHATLYWYQQILGQGPKLLIQFQNNGVVDDSQLPKDRFSAERLKGVDSTLKIQPAKLEDSAVYLCASSLVTSGKLFYNEQFFGPGTRLTVL.

CDR3 loop: CASSQLGNEQFF. The CDR3 bases are TGCGCCAGCAGCCAGCTAGGAAATGAGCAGTTCTTC. The rearrangement links TRBV4-1 to TRBJ2-1; D unresolved. The CDR3 runs 12 residues. Germline V lookup: CDR1 MGHRA, CDR2 YSYEKL. Trimming shortened V by 3 bases and J by 7 bases, and 7 bases separated the two germline ends.